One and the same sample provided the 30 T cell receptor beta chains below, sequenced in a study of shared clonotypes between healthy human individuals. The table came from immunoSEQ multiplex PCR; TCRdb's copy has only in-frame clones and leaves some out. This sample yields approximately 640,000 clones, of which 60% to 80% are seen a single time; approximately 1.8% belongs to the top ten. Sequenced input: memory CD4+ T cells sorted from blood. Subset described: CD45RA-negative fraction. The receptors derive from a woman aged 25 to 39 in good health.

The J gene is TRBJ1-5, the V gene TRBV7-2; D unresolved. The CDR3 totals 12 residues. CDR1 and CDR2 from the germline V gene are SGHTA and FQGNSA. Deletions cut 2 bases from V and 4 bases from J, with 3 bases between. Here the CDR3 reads CASSLSNQPQHF. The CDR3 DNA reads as TGTGCCAGCAGCTTATCAAATCAGCCCCAGCATTTT.

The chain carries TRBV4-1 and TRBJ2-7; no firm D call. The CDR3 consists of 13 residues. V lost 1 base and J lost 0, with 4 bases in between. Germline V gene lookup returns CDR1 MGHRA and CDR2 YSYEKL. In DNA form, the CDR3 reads TGCGCCAGCAGCCAAGTGGGCTCCTACGAGCAGTACTTC. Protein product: CASSQVGSYEQYF.

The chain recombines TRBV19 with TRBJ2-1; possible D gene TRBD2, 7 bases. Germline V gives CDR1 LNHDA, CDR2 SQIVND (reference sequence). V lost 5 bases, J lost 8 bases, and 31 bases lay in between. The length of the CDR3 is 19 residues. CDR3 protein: CASSSSTGGRAAGHDEQFF. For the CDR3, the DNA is TGTGCCAGTAGTTCCTCTACTGGGGGGAGGGCCGCGGGACACGATGAGCAGTTCTTC.

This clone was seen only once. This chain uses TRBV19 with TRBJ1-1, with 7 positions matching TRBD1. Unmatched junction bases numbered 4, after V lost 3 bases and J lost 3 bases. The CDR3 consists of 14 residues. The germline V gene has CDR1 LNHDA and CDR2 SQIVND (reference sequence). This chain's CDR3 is CASSMEGAYTEAFF. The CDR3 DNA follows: TGTGCCAGTAGTATGGAGGGGGCGTACACTGAAGCTTTCTTT. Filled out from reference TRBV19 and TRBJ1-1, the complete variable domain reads DGGITQSPKYLFRKEGQNVTLSCEQNLNHDAMYWYRQDPGQGLRLIYYSQIVNDFQKGDIAEGYSVSREKKESFPLTVTSAQKNPTAFYLCASSMEGAYTEAFFGQGTRLTVV.

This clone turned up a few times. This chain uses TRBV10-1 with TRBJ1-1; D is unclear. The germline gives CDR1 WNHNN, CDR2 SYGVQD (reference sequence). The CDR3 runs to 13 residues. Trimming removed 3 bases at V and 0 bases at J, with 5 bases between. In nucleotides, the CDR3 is TGCGCCAGCAGTGACCAGGTGAACACTGAAGCTTTCTTT. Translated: CASSDQVNTEAFF.

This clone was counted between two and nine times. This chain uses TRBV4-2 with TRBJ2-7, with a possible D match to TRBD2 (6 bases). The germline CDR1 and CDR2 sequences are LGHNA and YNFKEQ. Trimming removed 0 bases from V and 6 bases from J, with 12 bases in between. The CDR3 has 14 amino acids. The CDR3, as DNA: TGTGCCAGCAGCCAAGACAAGGCAGCGGGCGAGCAGTACTTC. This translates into CASSQDKAAGEQYF.

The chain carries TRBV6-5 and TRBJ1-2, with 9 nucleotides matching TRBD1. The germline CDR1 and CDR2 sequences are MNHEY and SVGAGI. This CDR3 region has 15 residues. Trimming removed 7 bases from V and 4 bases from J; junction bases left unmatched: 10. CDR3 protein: CASKPRDRDFYGYTF. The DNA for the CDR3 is TGTGCCAGCAAGCCCCGGGACAGGGACTTCTATGGCTACACCTTC.

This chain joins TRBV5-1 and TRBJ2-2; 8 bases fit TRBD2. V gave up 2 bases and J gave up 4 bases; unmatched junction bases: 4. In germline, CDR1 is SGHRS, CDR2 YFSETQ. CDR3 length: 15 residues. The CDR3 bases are TGCGCCAGCAGCTTCGGGAGGGGCGCCACCGGGGAGCTGTTTTTT. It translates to CASSFGRGATGELFF.

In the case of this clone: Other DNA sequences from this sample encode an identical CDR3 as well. CDR3 DNA sequence: TGTGCCAGCAGTTCCGGGACAGCCTCTGGAAACACCATATATTTT. It encodes CASSSGTASGNTIYF. This chain links TRBV28 with TRBJ1-3; TRBD1 matches 7 bases. The CDR3 consists of 15 residues. V trimming: 4 bases; J trimming: 0 bases; junction bases outside the gene matches: 3. CDR1 and CDR2 from the germline V gene are MDHEN and SYDVKM.

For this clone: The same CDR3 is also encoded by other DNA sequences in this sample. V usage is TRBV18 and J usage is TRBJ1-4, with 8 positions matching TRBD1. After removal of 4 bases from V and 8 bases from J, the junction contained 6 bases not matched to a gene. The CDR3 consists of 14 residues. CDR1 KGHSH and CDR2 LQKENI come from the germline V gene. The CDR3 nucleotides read TGTGCCAGCTCACTCGGACAGGGCGGGGAAAAACTGTTTTTT. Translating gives CASSLGQGGEKLFF.

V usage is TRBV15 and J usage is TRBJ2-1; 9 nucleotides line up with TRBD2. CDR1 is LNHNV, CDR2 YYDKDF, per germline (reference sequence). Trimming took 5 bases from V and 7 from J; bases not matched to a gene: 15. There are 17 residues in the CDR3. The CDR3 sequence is CATSGKISGSPKNEQFF. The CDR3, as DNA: TGTGCCACCAGCGGTAAAATTAGCGGGAGTCCGAAAAATGAGCAGTTCTTC.

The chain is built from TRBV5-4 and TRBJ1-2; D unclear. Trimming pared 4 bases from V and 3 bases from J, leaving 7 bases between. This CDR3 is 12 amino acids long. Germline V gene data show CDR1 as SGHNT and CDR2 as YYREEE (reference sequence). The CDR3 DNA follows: TGTGCCAGCAGCCGGCAGTACTATGGCTACACCTTC. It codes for CASSRQYYGYTF.

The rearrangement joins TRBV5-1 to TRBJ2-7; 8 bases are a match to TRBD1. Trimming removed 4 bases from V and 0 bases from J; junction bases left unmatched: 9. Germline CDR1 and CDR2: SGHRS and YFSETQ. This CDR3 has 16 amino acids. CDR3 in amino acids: CASSPQAGGSSYEQYF. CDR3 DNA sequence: TGCGCCAGCAGCCCACAAGCAGGGGGCAGCTCCTACGAGCAGTACTTC.

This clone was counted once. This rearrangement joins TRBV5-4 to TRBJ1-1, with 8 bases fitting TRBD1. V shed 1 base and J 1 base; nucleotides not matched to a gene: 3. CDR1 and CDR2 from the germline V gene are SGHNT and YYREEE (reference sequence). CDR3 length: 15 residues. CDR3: CASSLIDRGNTEAFF. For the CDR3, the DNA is TGTGCCAGCAGCTTGATAGACAGGGGGAACACTGAAGCTTTCTTT.

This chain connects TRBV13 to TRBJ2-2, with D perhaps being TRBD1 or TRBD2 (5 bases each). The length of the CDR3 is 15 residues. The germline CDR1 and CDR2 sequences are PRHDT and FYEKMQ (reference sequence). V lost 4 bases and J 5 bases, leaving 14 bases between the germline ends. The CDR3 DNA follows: TGTGCCAGCAGCTCGTCGGGGCAGGGTACCGGGGAGCTGTTTTTT. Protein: CASSSSGQGTGELFF.

The DNA for the CDR3 is TGTGCCAGCAGCACGAAGGGACTACCCTCCTACGAGCAGTACTTC. It encodes CASSTKGLPSYEQYF. The chain couples TRBV7-2 to TRBJ2-7; TRBD2 aligns across 7 bases. This CDR3 is 15 amino acids long. The ends lost 5 bases at V and 0 bases at J; junction bases unmatched: 7. CDR1 is SGHTA, CDR2 FQGNSA, per germline.

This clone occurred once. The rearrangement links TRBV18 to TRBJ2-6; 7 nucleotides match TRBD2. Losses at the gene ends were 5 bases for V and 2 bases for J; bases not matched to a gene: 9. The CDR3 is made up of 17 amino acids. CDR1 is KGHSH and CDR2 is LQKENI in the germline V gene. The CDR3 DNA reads TGTGCCAGCTCAGAACACCCGGGGGGTACTGGGGCCAACGTCCTGACTTTC. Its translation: CASSEHPGGTGANVLTF.

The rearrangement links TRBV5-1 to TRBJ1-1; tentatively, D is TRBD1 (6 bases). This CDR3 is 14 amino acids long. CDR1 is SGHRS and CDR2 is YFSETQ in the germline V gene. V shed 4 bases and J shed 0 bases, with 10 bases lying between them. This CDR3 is CASSRTGLNTEAFF. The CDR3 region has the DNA TGCGCCAGCAGCCGTACAGGGCTGAACACTGAAGCTTTCTTT.

The CDR3 region has the DNA TGTGCCAGCAGTTTGCAAACAGGGGTTAACTATGGCTACACCTTC. Its protein product is CASSLQTGVNYGYTF. The chain combines TRBV28 with TRBJ1-2; 7 bases align to TRBD1. The V gene's germline CDR1 is MDHEN and CDR2 SYDVKM. V trimming: 3 bases; J trimming: 1 base; junction bases outside the gene matches: 5. The CDR3 spans 15 residues.

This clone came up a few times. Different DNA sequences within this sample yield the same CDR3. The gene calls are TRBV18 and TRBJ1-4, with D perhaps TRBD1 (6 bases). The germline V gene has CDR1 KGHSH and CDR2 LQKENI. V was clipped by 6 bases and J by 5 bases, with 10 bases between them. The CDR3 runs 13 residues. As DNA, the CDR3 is TGTGCCAGCTCCGGGGGCAGAAATGAAAAACTGTTTTTT. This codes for CASSGGRNEKLFF.

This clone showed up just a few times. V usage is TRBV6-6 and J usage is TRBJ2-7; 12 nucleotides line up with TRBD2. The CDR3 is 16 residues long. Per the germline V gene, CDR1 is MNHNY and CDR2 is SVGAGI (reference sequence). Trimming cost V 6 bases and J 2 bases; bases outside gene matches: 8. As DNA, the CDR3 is TGTGCCAGCAGCAGAGGTCTAGCGGGAGGGCCCTACGAGCAGTACTTC. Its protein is CASSRGLAGGPYEQYF.

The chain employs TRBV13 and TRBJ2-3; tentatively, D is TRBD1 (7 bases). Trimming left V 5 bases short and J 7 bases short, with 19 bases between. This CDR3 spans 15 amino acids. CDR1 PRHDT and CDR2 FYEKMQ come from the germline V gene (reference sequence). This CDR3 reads CASSPRDSRGHTQYF. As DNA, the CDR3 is TGTGCCAGCAGCCCCCGGGACAGCCGGGGGCATACGCAGTATTTT.

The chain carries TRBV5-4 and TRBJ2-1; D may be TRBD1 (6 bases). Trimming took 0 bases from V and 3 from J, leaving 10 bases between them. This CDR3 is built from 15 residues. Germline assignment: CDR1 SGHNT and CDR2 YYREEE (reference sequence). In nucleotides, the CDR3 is TGTGCCAGCAGCTTGGCTTCCAGGGGCTACAATGAGCAGTTCTTC. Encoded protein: CASSLASRGYNEQFF.

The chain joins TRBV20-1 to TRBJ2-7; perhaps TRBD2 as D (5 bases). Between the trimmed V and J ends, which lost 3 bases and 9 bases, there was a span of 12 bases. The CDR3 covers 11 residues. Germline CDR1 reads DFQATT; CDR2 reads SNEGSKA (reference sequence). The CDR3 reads CSARNERVQYF. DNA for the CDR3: TGCAGTGCTAGGAATGAGAGGGTGCAGTACTTC.

The CDR3 nucleotides read TGTGCCAGCAGTTTATATACTAGCGGTTACGATACGCAGTATTTT. It specifies CASSLYTSGYDTQYF. The V call is TRBV28, the J call TRBJ2-3; TRBD2 aligns across 8 bases. CDR3 size: 15 residues. The trim removed 1 base at V and 6 bases at J, leaving 6 bases unmatched. The germline CDR1 and CDR2 sequences are MDHEN and SYDVKM.

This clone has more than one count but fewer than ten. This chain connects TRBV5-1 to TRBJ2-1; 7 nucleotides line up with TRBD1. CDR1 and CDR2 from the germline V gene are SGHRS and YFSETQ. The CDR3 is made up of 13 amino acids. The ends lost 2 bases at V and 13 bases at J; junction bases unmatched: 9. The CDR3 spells CASSFGQVNSQFF. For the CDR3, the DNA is TGCGCCAGCAGCTTTGGACAGGTTAATTCTCAGTTCTTC. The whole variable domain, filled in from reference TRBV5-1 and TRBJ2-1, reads KAGVTQTPRYLIKTRGQQVTLSCSPISGHRSVSWYQQTPGQGLQFLFEYFSETQRNKGNFPGRFSGRQFSNSRSEMNVSTLELGDSALYLCASSFGQVNSQFFGPGTRLTVL.

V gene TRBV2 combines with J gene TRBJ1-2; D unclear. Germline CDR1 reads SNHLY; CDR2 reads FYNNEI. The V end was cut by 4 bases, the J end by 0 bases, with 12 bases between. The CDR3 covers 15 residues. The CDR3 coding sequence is TGTGCCAGCAGTGTAAACGGATATGCTAACTATGGCTACACCTTC. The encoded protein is CASSVNGYANYGYTF.

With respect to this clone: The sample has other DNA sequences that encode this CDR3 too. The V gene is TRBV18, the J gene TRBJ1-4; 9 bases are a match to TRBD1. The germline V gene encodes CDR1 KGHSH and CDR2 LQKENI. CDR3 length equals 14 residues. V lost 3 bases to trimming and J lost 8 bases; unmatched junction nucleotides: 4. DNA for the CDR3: TGTGCCAGCTCACCGGGACAGGGCGGGGAAAAACTGTTTTTT. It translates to CASSPGQGGEKLFF.

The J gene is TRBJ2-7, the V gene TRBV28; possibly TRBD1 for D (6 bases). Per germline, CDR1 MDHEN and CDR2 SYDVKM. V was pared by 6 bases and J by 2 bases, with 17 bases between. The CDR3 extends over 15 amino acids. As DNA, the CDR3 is TGTGCCAGCAGCAGCCCAGCCGAGGGGGCCTACGAGCAGTACTTC. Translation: CASSSPAEGAYEQYF.

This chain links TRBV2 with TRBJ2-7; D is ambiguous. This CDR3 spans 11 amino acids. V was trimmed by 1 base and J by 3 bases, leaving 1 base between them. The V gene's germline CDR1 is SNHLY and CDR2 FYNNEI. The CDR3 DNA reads TGTGCCAGCAGTGAAGGCTACGAGCAGTACTTC. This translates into CASSEGYEQYF.